The clone carrying this T cell receptor beta chain came up once. The record originates from a study of blood T cell repertoires in COVID-19. Study-level information: Acute and convalescent COVID-19 specimens originated in the United States, Italy and Spain.

Germline V lookup: CDR1 SGHDT, CDR2 YYEEEE. The CDR3 spans 15 residues. V trimming: 4 bases; J trimming: 12 bases; junction bases outside the gene matches: 12. In the original workflow: Amplifying reference gene primers gave estimates of nucleated cell counts. Here immunoSEQ multiplex PCR was the method, and the copy in TCRdb shows in-frame clones only, minus some. V, J and clone size reflect that table, while D and trimming were determined from the DNA. This table holds about 300,000 clones, approximately 90% found once. Living in about 25 US areas, the participants were between roughly 18 and 90 years of age. Participant reports of clinical history set cohort assignment.

Sequenced input: PBMCs or T cells enriched from blood (not recorded which). The gene calls are TRBV5-6 and TRBJ1-4, with 10 bases fitting TRBD1. This clonotype originated in a woman in her twenties or thirties who had recovered from COVID-19. Here the CDR3 reads CASSTTTGGVLELFF. The CDR3 region has the DNA TGTGCCAGCAGCACGACGACAGGGGGCGTATTGGAACTGTTTTTT.